This TCR beta chain was sequenced during a study of T cells in Graves' hyperthyroidism and ophthalmopathy (dated by TCRdb to the late 2010s). Concerning the study at large: Peripheral blood samples were taken at the time of initial diagnosis, prior to any treatment. The paper reports TCR Vbeta CDR3 sequencing of about 140 peripheral blood samples: 40 or so ophthalmopathy, 70 to 85 hyperthyroidism and approximately 17 progressor patients. The 100 discovery patients were divided at random into training and test sets in a 7:3 ratio. To identify distinguishing TCR V-J signatures, a discovery cohort of some 100 patients was used, comprising under 45 with Graves' ophthalmopathy and approximately 57 with stable Graves' hyperthyroidism. After blood sampling, hyperthyroidism patients were treated with methimazole at a starting dose of 30 mg daily, and ophthalmopathy patients were treated with high-dose intravenous methylprednisolone. In roughly six Graves' hyperthyroidism patients, the study also compared T-cell repertoires from thyroid tissue with T-cell repertoires from blood. Prospective prediction of ophthalmopathy was tested in an independent validation cohort of fewer than 20 hyperthyroidism patients and some 17 patients who later progressed to ophthalmopathy.

Overall results and qualifications from the work: In validation, the model predicted progression to ophthalmopathy a median of approximately 6.6 months before onset, with roughly 68% sensitivity and 72.22% specificity. Ophthalmopathy was separated from stable hyperthyroidism by a 13 V-J signature model, with just over 85% sensitivity and about 81% specificity obtained in cross-validation and 80%/75% obtained in testing. No statistical method was used to set the sample size in advance, and investigators knew the group allocation. Blood samples also contained most of the expanded thyroid clonotypes (frequency above 0.001), which suggests that blood repertoires may reflect thyroid immune responses.

A patient counted as having stable Graves' hyperthyroidism if no progression to ophthalmopathy occurred over 18 months of follow-up. The hyperthyroidism patients were between 18 and 65 years old and newly diagnosed, with a disease duration of less than 2 months. Any patient with an uncontrolled infection, another autoimmune disease, pregnancy or lactation was excluded. Diagnoses were based on clinical symptoms, serum thyroxine and TRAb, thyroid ultrasound and orbital computed tomography. Ficoll-Paque density gradient centrifugation was used to isolate PBMCs from approximately 11 ml of fresh peripheral blood. Trizol reagent was used to extract total RNA, and RNA quality was then checked on an Agilent 2100 Bioanalyzer. The TCR beta CDR3 regions were amplified from the RNA transcripts. The first round of RT-PCR for the TCR CDR3 was performed with the HTBI primer set and the Qiagen OneStep RT-PCR kit. Libraries were constructed in a second round of multiplex PCR, after which size selection and purification were carried out. The libraries were sequenced on an Illumina HiSeq2000 using paired-end 100 bp reads. Per the authors' processing: SOAPnuke was used to process the raw data, throwing out any read that contained adapters or uncalled bases, had a mean Phred below 15, or lacked an exact constant-primer or identifier match. COPE v1.2.5 was used to merge high-quality paired reads, and clonotypes were defined as unique nucleotide sequences. MiTCR v1.1 was used to align clonotypes to the IMGT TRBV, TRBD and TRBJ reference segments. Only V-J combinations with frequency above 0.0001, covering approximately 99% of repertoires, were analysed. A TCS score was defined as the ratio between F50 (clonal expansion) and ExV (chaos), using BLOSUM62-based TCRdist between CDR3 peptides within each V-J. Welch's t-statistics and random forest reduced roughly 500 V-J features to roughly 13, which were used in a naive Bayes classifier (R e1071). The public reads were quality trimmed at Q25 with fastp and then assembled into clones with MiXCR by TCRdb, keeping productive beta chains. Records with the same CDR3 protein are collapsed into one entry carrying the most frequent genes and DNA. The V and J calls here are based on TCRdb, not the publication. This sample lists about 360,000 distinct CDR3 sequences; 20% to 25% were detected once. Of the sample, less than 75% falls within the top ten clones.

The CDR3, from cysteine to phenylalanine, totals 13 residues. Only the CDR3 DNA stays, 39 bases, in frame from base 1. V loses 2 bases, J loses 4 bases, and the germline ends lie 8 bases apart. This clonotype showed up many times. It has no known antigen specificity. No much larger clonotype is one base removed from it; base qualities were not supplied. Sample: blood. Here the chain combines TRBV12-3 or TRBV12-4 and TRBJ1-1; the D gene is possibly TRBD1, with 6 bases matching. This TCR was recovered from a middle-aged man with Graves' hyperthyroidism. The DNA reads TGTGCCAGCAGTTTAAAGGGGGGCACTGAAGCTTTCTTT. Its coded protein is CASSLKGGTEAFF.